The entry that follows covers one T cell receptor beta chain sequence. Its antigen is still unknown. Per-nucleotide qualities are absent, and no much larger clonotype sits a single base away. Spanning cysteine to phenylalanine, the CDR3 consists of 12 amino acids. Only the CDR3 DNA is retained, 36 bases long and in frame from the first base. The germline V gene (reference sequence) gives CDR1 as MNHNY and CDR2 as SVGAGI. V lost 9 bases and J lost 5 bases; the stretch between them is 12 bases long. The donors belonged to the validation cohort of over a hundred subjects, which was separate from the roughly 670-subject first cohort. The sample comes from a study of cytomegalovirus exposure and HLA in healthy donors (dated by TCRdb to the late 2010s). Study-level background: A later analysis indicated that the 120 or so validation repertoires were generated on the platform also employed for the 650 to 850 repertoires of the first cohort. The study aimed to test whether signatures of past pathogen exposure could be identified by cataloging public T cell receptors. Along with the approximately 700-subject first cohort, a separate validation cohort of over a hundred different subjects was used. To predict cytomegalovirus infection status, the study brought together high-throughput TCR immunosequencing, statistical association of individual TCRs with disease status, and machine learning.

Overall results and qualifications from the work: The validation cohort had no HLA typing available for a later analysis, so co-occurrence within that cohort was assessed over all 130 or so repertoires. The classifier was reported to diagnose cytomegalovirus status with high specificity and sensitivity in both the original and validation cohorts. A few of the identified cytomegalovirus-associated TCR beta chains were confirmed in vitro to be specific for cytomegalovirus antigens. Most TCR sequences were seen in very few donors, while some public TCRs were found in many individuals. The study listed 150 to 200 TCR beta chains as associated with cytomegalovirus. The authors suggested that the approach could potentially be generalized to other disease states and immunological phenotypes. Subsequent analysis determined that TCRs grouped into clusters in the first cohort also showed a tendency toward co-occurrence across the approximately 120 validation repertoires, and roughly 94% of cluster scores exceeded 0.

Libraries were built with the immunoSEQ multiplex PCR assay. Regarding the original processing steps: A statistical classification framework was built to diagnose cytomegalovirus status from the catalog of TCR beta chain sequences. TCRdb stores this immuneACCESS table with in-frame sequences only. Part of the clones is absent; in the studies checked, under half of the shortfall reflects unresolved V genes, and no reason is known for the rest. V and J calls and clone size come straight from that table; D and trimming were deduced from the DNA. Within this sample are 100,000 to 150,000 clones, with 89% of them counted one time only. Jointly, the top ten make up around 1.2% of the sample.

The sequence was collected from a woman aged 18-29 years in good health and CMV-seronegative. The sequenced material came from PBMCs. The rearranged chain carries TRBV6-6 and TRBJ2-3, with the D gene uncertain. The DNA sequence follows: TGTGCCAGTCGAGGTTCGGGAGATACGCAGTATTTT. Translated, it gives CASRGSGDTQYF.